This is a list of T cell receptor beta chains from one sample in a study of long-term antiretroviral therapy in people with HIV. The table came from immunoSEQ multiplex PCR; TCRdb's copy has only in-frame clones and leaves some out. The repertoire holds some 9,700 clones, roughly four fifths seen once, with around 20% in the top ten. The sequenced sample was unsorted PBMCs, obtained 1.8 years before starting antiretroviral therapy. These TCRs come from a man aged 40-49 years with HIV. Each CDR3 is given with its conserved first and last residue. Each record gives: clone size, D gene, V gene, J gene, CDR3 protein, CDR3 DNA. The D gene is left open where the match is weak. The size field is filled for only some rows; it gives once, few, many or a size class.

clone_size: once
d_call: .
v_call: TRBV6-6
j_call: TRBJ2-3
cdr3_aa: CASSYSERPTDTQYF
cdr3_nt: TGTGCCAGCAGTTACTCTGAGCGGCCCACAGATACGCAGTATTTT

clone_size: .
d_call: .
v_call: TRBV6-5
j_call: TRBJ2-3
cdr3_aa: CASSYGGADGTDTQYF
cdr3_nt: TGTGCCAGCAGTTACGGAGGGGCAGATGGCACAGATACGCAGTATTTT

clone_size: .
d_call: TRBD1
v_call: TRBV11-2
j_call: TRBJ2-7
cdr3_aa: CASSQRQGANEQYF
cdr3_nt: TGTGCCAGCAGCCAACGACAGGGGGCCAACGAGCAGTACTTC

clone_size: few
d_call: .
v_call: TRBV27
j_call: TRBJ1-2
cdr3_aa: CASSSLLQGANYGYTF
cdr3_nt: TGTGCCAGCAGTTCCCTCCTTCAGGGAGCTAACTATGGCTACACCTTC

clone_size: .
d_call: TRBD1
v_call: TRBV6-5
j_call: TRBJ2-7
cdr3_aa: CASSYHPPGQGDEQYF
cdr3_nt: TGTGCCAGCAGTTACCATCCTCCGGGACAGGGAGACGAGCAGTACTTC

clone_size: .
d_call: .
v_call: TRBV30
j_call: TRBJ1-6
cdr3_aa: CAWSPGLLNSPLHF
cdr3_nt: TGTGCCTGGAGCCCGGGACTCTTAAATTCACCCCTCCACTTT

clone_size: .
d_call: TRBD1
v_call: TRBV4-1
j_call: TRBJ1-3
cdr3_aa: CASSQPIGTGAISGNTIYF
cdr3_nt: TGCGCCAGCAGCCAACCCATCGGGACAGGGGCGATCTCTGGAAACACCATATATTTT

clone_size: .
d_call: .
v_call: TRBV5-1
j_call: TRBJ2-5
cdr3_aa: CASSLEGRAQLKQYF
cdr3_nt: TGCGCCAGCAGCTTGGAAGGTAGGGCCCAACTTAAGCAGTACTTC

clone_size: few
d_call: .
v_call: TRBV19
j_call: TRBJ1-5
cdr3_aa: CASISNQPQHF
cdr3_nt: TGTGCCAGTATAAGCAATCAGCCCCAGCATTTT

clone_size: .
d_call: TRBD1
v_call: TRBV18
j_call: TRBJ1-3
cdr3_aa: CASSPPHRGSGNTIYF
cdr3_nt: TGTGCCAGCTCGCCTCCTCACAGGGGCTCTGGAAACACCATATATTTT

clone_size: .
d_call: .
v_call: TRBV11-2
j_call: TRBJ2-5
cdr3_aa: CASSLSWGAGTQYF
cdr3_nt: TGTGCCAGCAGCTTATCCTGGGGGGCCGGGACCCAGTACTTC

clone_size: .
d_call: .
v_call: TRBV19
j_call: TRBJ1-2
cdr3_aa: CASSPREGGYYGYTF
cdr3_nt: TGTGCCAGTAGTCCCCGCGAAGGGGGATACTATGGCTACACCTTC

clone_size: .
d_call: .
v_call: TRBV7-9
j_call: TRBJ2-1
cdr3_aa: CASSRVVNEQFF
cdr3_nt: TGTGCCAGCAGCCGTGTGGTCAATGAGCAGTTCTTC

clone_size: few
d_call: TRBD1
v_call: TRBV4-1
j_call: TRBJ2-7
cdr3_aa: CASSPGVGTGFVEQYF
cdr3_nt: TGCGCCAGCAGCCCCGGCGTAGGGACAGGGTTTGTCGAGCAGTACTTC

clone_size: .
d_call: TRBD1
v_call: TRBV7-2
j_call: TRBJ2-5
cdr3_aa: CASSLDRGMETQYF
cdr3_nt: TGTGCCAGCAGCTTAGACAGGGGCATGGAGACCCAGTACTTC

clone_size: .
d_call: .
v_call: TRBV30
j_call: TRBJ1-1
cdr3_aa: CAWSVGGTEAFF
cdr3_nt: TGTGCCTGGAGTGTAGGGGGCACTGAAGCTTTCTTT

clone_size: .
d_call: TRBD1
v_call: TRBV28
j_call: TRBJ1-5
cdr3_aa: CASSPGQFSNQPQHF
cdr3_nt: TGTGCCAGCAGTCCGGGACAGTTTAGCAATCAGCCCCAGCATTTT

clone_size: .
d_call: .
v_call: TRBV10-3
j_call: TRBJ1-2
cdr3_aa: CAITFDSTGGYTF
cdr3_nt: TGTGCCATCACCTTTGACTCAACCGGTGGCTACACCTTC

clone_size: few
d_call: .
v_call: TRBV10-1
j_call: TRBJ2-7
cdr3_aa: CASSDGYEQYF
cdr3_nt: TGCGCCAGCAGTGACGGGTACGAGCAGTACTTC

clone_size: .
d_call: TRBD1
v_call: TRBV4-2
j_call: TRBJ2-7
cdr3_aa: CASSQADRVEYEQYF
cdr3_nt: TGTGCCAGCAGCCAAGCAGACAGGGTTGAGTACGAGCAGTACTTC

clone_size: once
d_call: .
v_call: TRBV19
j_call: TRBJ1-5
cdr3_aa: CASSPPNQPQHF
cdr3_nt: TGTGCCAGTAGCCCACCAAATCAGCCCCAGCATTTT

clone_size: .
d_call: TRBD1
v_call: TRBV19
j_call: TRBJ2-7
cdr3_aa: CASSPGQGPGYEQYF
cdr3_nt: TGTGCCAGTAGCCCCGGACAGGGCCCAGGGTACGAGCAGTACTTC

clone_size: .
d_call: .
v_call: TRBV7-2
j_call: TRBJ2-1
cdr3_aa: CASSPLSGAYNEQFF
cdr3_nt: TGTGCCAGCAGCCCGCTTAGCGGAGCCTACAATGAGCAGTTCTTC

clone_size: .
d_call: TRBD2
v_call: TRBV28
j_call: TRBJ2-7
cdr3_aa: CASTPGLAVYEQYF
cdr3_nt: TGTGCCAGCACTCCGGGACTAGCGGTTTACGAGCAGTACTTC

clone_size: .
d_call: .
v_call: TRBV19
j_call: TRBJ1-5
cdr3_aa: CASSEGLGHQPQHF
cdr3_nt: TGTGCCAGTAGTGAAGGGCTTGGGCATCAGCCCCAGCATTTT

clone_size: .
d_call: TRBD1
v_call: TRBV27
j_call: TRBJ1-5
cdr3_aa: CASSLSQGVGQPQHF
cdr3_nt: TGTGCCAGCAGTTTATCCCAGGGGGTAGGCCAGCCCCAGCATTTT

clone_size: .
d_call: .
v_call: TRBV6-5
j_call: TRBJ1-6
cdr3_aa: CASSYSPGANNSPLHF
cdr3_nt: TGTGCCAGCAGTTACTCCCCGGGAGCGAATAATTCACCCCTCCACTTT

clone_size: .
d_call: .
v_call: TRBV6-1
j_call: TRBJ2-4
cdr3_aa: CASRGPGNIQYF
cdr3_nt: TGTGCCAGCAGAGGCCCGGGAAACATTCAGTACTTC

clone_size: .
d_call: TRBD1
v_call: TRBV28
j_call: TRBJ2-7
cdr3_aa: CASRTGDYEQYF
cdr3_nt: TGTGCCAGCCGGACAGGGGACTACGAGCAGTACTTC

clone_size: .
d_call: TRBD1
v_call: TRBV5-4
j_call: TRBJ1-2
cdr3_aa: CASSLRGGTGIYGYTF
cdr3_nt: TGTGCCAGCAGCCTCCGGGGGGGGACAGGGATCTATGGCTACACCTTC

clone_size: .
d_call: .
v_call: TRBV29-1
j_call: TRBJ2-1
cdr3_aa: CSVEDSGFYNEQFF
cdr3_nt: TGCAGCGTTGAAGATTCGGGCTTCTACAATGAGCAGTTCTTC

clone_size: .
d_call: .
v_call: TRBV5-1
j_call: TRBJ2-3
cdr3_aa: CASSLWGEADTDTQYF
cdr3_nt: TGCGCCAGCAGCTTGTGGGGAGAAGCTGACACAGATACGCAGTATTTT

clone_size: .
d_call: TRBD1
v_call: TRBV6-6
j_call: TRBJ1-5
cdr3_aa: CASSRGQGKGQPQHF
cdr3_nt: TGTGCCAGCAGTCGGGGACAGGGAAAAGGTCAGCCCCAGCATTTT

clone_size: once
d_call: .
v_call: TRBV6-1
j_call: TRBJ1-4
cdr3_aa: CASRRGGDNEKLFF
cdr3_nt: TGTGCCAGCAGAAGGGGGGGGGATAATGAAAAACTGTTTTTT

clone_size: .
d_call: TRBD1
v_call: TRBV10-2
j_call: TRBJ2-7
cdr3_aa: CASRGQGSYEQYF
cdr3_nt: TGCGCCAGCCGGGGACAGGGTTCCTACGAGCAGTACTTC

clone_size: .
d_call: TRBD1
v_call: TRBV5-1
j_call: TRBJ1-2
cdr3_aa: CASSSQGDGYTF
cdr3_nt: TGCGCCAGCAGCTCCCAGGGGGATGGCTACACCTTC

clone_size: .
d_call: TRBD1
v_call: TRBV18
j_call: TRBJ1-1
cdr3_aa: CASSEGQPNTEAFF
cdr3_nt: TGTGCCAGCTCAGAGGGACAGCCGAACACTGAAGCTTTCTTT

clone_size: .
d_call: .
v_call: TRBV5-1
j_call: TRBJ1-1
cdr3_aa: CASSLVGLMNTEAFF
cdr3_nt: TGCGCCAGCAGCTTGGTGGGGCTCATGAACACTGAAGCTTTCTTT

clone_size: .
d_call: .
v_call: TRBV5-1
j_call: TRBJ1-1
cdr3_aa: CASSLLGGGDTEAFF
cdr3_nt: TGCGCCAGCAGCTTGTTGGGGGGTGGGGACACTGAAGCTTTCTTT

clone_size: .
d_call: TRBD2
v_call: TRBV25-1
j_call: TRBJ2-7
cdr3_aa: CASSEWTSFDEQYF
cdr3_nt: TGTGCCAGCAGCGAATGGACTAGTTTCGACGAGCAGTACTTC

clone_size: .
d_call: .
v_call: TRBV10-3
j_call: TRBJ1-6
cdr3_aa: CAIRERTERDSPLHF
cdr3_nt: TGTGCCATCAGAGAGAGGACTGAGCGGGATTCACCCCTCCACTTT

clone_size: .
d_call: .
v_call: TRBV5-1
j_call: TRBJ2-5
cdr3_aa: CASSRDSWYQETQYF
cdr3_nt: TGCGCCAGCAGCCGAGACTCTTGGTACCAAGAGACCCAGTACTTC

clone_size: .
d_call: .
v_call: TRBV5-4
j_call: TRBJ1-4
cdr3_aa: CASSSGGGGNEKLFF
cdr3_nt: TGTGCCAGCAGCTCCGGAGGGGGGGGTAATGAAAAACTGTTTTTT

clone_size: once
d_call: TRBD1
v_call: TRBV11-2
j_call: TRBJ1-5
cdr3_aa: CASSPRQGVQPQHF
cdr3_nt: TGTGCCAGCAGCCCCCGACAGGGCGTCCAGCCCCAGCATTTT

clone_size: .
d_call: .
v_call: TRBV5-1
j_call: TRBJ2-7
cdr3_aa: CASSSDGAYEQYF
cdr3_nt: TGCGCCAGCAGCTCTGACGGCGCCTACGAGCAGTACTTC

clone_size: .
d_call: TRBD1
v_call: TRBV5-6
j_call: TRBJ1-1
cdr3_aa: CASNDRGTEAFF
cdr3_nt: TGTGCCAGCAACGACAGGGGTACTGAAGCTTTCTTT

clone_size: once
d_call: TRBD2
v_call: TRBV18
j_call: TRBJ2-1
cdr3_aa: CASSPNAGGLYNEQFF
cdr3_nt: TGTGCCAGCTCACCAAATGCGGGGGGGCTCTACAATGAGCAGTTCTTC

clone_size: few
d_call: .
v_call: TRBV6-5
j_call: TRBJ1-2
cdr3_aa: CASRGIDNSGNGYTF
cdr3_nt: TGTGCCAGCAGGGGTATTGACAACTCGGGGAATGGCTACACCTTC

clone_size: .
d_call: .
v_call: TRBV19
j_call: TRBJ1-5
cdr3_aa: CASKDRYDQPQHF
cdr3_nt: TGTGCCAGTAAGGACAGATACGATCAGCCCCAGCATTTT

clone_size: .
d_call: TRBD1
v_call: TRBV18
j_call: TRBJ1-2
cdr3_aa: CASSASTGTANYGYTF
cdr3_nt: TGTGCCAGCTCAGCTTCAACCGGGACAGCTAACTATGGCTACACCTTC

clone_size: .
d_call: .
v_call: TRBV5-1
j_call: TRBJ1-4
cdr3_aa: CASKGSTNEKLFF
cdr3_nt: TGCGCCAGCAAGGGATCAACTAATGAAAAACTGTTTTTT

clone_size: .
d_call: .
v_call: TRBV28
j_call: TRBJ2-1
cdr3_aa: CASSLGGYNEQFF
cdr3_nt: TGTGCCAGCAGTTTAGGAGGTTACAATGAGCAGTTCTTC

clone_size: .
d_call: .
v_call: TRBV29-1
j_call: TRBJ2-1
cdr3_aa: CSVDSLDANEQFF
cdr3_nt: TGCAGCGTTGATTCATTAGATGCCAATGAGCAGTTCTTC

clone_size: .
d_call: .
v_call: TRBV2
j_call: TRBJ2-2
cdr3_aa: CASNSGRHSLKGSDGELFF
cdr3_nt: TGTGCCAGCAATTCGGGAAGACACTCCCTAAAAGGTTCTGACGGGGAGCTGTTTTTT

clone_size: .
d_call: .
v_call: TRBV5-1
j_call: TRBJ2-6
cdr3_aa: CASSLEKPGVLTF
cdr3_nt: TGCGCCAGCAGCTTGGAGAAGCCCGGCGTCCTGACTTTC

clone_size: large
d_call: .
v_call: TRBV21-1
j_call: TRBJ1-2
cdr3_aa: CASSKEGRSLYGYTF
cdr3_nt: TGTGCCAGCAGCAAAGAAGGAAGAAGCCTCTATGGCTACACCTTC

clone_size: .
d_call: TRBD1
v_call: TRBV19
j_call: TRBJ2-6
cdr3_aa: CASSPQGAHGANVLTF
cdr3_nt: TGTGCCAGTAGTCCACAGGGGGCGCATGGGGCCAACGTCCTGACTTTC

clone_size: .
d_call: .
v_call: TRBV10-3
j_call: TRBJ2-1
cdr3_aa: CAISGIQGSPYNEQFF
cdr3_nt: TGTGCCATCAGTGGGATACAGGGATCCCCCTACAATGAGCAGTTCTTC

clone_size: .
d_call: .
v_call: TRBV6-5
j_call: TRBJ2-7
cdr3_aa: CASSYSASGSPYEQYF
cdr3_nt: TGTGCCAGCAGTTACTCGGCCTCGGGGTCCCCCTACGAGCAGTACTTC